The following is a TCR beta chain sequence with its context. Its antigen is as yet unknown. Germline V gives CDR1 SNHLY, CDR2 FYNNEI. This CDR3 region has 15 residues. The germline V and J ends were trimmed by 3 bases and 8 bases, with 17 bases remaining between them. Some clones are missing from TCRdb's copy, which holds only in-frame ones; the method was immunoSEQ multiplex PCR. The table includes 2 million to 2.5 million clones, just under 95% detected once. This record comes from a study of shared clonotypes between healthy human individuals. Turning to the study itself: Researchers assigned three CD4 naive, three CD4 memory, two CD8 naive and one CD8 memory plate to each donor. Findings of the study overall: Despite large depth, rarefaction showed incomplete sorted-subset sequencing.

The gene calls are TRBV2 and TRBJ2-4; the D gene could be TRBD1 or TRBD2 (5 bases each). The sequenced sample consisted of naive CD4+ T cells from PBMCs. Specified subset: CD45RA+ positively selected. The origin of this receptor is a man between 18 and 29 years old in good health. Some clones in this sample may be carry-over from other donors' samples. CDR3 sequence: CASSEIPGTSHIQYF. The DNA for the CDR3 is TGTGCCAGCAGTGAGATTCCGGGGACGAGTCACATTCAGTACTTC.